Included here is one T cell receptor beta chain sequence, with context. Its recognized antigen is unknown. Per-base qualities were not stored, and no clone one base away is much larger. The data were obtained in a study of neoadjuvant anti-PD-1 for oral cavity cancer (dated by TCRdb to about 2021). For context, the study as a whole: Three to four biweekly doses of nivolumab at 3 mg/kg were mostly administered to patients before curative-intent surgical resection. For patients who did not progress, a fourth nivolumab dose was given around day 43, followed by definitive surgical resection on days 50-56. Under RECIST 1.1, patients with complete response, partial response or stable disease were classed as responders, and patients with progression were classed as non-responders. An approximately 32% response rate was observed in the parent correlative cohort, in which around eleven patients were included. What the authors observed across the whole study: After neoadjuvant nivolumab, non-responders showed significantly higher T cell clonality (Gini index) in PBMCs than responders did. Only three patients per response group were included in the TCR analyses, and larger cohorts for validation were called for by the authors. Higher pretreatment blood Treg/Th17 ratios correlated with both higher pretreatment blood TCRbeta clonality and lower post-treatment tumor TCRbeta clonality.

For deep sequencing, each PBMC sample was run in six replicates, with libraries mostly built from about 480 ng of input genomic DNA. The immunoSEQ hsTCRbeta kit was used to prepare TCRbeta libraries according to the manufacturer's instructions. Sequencing of the completed libraries took place using an Illumina NovaSeq 6000 S4 flow cell after they had been pooled to about 3 nM. The original pipeline was this. The immunoSEQ Analyzer was used for raw data preprocessing and quality control. The analysis was limited to productive rearrangements, and each clonotype was defined by a unique CDR3 amino acid sequence. Repertoire clonality was estimated as the Gini-Simpson index, which was computed with the R package tcR. Student's t test was used to compare Gini indices, and Pearson correlation was used to assess associations with tumor size change. Here the immuneACCESS table is served through TCRdb, limited to in-frame sequences with V and J called. Missing clones are a known gap in these copies; in checked studies unresolved V genes cover under half, and the rest lacks a known reason. That table gives V, J and clone size, and the DNA gave D and trimming. This sample lists roughly 68,000 clones; roughly nine tenths were detected once. The biggest ten clones account for 2.5% to 3.5% of the sample.

The time point tag for this specimen amounts to: after neoadjuvant nivolumab, at surgical resection. Patients had been newly diagnosed with stage II-IVA oral cavity squamous cell carcinoma, and no prior systemic or radiation treatment had been given to the patients. The cohort was composed of patients with HPV-negative, locally advanced oral cavity squamous cell carcinoma. No culture maintenance or expansion was done, as the peripheral blood mononuclear cells went straight to analysis. Samples were obtained from a longitudinal correlative study of a single-arm phase II trial of neoadjuvant nivolumab in oral cavity squamous cell carcinoma. Subject-matched pre- and post-treatment PBMCs and tumors from three responders and three non-responders were subjected to genomic DNA-based TCRbeta sequencing. Peripheral blood mononuclear cells were collected before nivolumab treatment and again after treatment, at the time of surgery. The Maxwell RSC DNA from Cells kit was used to isolate genomic DNA from PBMCs.

The sequenced sample was PBMCs, obtained after nivolumab (anti-PD-1) treatment. The sequence came from a person between 40 and 80 years old with oral cavity squamous cell carcinoma.

CDR3 loop: CASNQRGDSGANVLTF. The DNA sequence is given as TGCGCCTCAAACCAGCGGGGAGACTCTGGGGCCAACGTCCTGACTTTC. Recombination joined TRBV5-1 with TRBJ2-6; 7 bases in the middle match TRBD2. CDR1 and CDR2 (SGHRS, YFSETQ) derive from the germline V gene. Its CDR3 holds 16 amino acids, cysteine through phenylalanine. CDR3 DNA is the only sequence kept; it has 48 bases, read in frame from the first base. The germline V and J ends show losses of 10 bases and 0 bases respectively, and no gene match explains 10 bases of the junction.